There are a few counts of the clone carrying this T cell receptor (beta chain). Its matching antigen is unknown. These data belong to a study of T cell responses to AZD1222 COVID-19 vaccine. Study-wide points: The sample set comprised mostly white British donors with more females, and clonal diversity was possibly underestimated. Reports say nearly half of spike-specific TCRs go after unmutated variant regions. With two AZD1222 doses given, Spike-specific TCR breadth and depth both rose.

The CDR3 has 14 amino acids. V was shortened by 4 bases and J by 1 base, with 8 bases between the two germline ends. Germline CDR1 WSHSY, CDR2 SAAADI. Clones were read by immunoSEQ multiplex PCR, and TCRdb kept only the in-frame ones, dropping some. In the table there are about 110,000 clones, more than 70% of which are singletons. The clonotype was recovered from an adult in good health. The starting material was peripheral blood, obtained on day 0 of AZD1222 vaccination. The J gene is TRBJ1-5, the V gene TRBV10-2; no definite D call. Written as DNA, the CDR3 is TGCGCCAGCAGTGTTGGGATAAGCAATCAGCCCCAGCATTTT. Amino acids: CASSVGISNQPQHF.